Described below is a single TCR beta chain sequence and its context. The data were produced by immunoSEQ multiplex PCR, yet TCRdb's version contains in-frame clones alone and is incomplete. The top ten hold 10% to 12% of the sample, which has some 200,000 clones, about four fifths seen once. This entry is derived from a study of cytotoxic CD8 clonotypes in ibrutinib-treated CLL. The CDR3 length is 11 residues. V lost 3 bases, J lost 12 bases, and 2 bases stayed unmatched. Germline-derived CDR1 and CDR2 are LNHDA and SQIVND (reference sequence). The chain employs TRBV19 and TRBJ1-2; TRBD1 agrees at 9 bases. This receptor was obtained from a human donor with chronic lymphocytic leukemia. The specimen comprised PBMCs, sampled after 12 months of ibrutinib treatment. The CDR3 bases are TGTGCCAGTAGTATCGGACAGGGGCACACCTTC. As protein: CASSIGQGHTF.